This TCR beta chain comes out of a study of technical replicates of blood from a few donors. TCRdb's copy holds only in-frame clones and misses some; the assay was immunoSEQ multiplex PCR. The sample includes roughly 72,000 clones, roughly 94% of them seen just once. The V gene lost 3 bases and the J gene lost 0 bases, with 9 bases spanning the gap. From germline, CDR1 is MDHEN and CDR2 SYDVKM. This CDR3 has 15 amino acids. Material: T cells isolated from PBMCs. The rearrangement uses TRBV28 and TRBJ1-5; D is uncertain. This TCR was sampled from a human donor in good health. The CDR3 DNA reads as TGTGCCAGCAGTTTCCCGCCAGGTAGCAATCAGCCCCAGCATTTT. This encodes CASSFPPGSNQPQHF. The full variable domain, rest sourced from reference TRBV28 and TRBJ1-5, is DVKVTQSSRYLVKRTGEKVFLECVQDMDHENMFWYRQDPGLGLRLIYFSYDVKMKEKGDIPEGYSVSREKKERFSLILESASTNQTSMYLCASSFPPGSNQPQHFGDGTRLSIL.